A selection of T cell receptor beta chains follows, all from one sample in a study of vaccination and CD4 T cells after COVID-19. TCRdb processed the PCR reads anew with MiXCR; each CDR3 protein has one entry. The data contain approximately 36,000 distinct CDR3 sequences, more than 30% of them singletons. The material sequenced was CD4+ T cells from blood, taken about 7 months after SARS-CoV-2 vaccination. These receptors came from a human donor who had recovered from COVID-19. Both conserved end residues are part of each CDR3. The D gene is left open where the match is weak. Where a row states a size, it is once, few, many or the class of an expanded clone; other rows omit it.

CDR3nt: TGTGCCAGCTTACGGACGGCGAACACCGGGGAGCTGTTTTTT; CDR3aa: CASLRTANTGELFF; j_gene: TRBJ2-2; abundance: few; v_gene: TRBV7-2; d_gene: -
CDR3nt: TGTGCCATCAGTGAGTCCCCACAGGGGAGCCAAGAGACCCAGTACTTC; CDR3aa: CAISESPQGSQETQYF; j_gene: TRBJ2-5; abundance: -; v_gene: TRBV10-3; d_gene: TRBD1
CDR3nt: TGTGCCACCAGCAGAACCGGACAGTACAATGAGCAGTTCTTC; CDR3aa: CATSRTGQYNEQFF; j_gene: TRBJ2-1; abundance: -; v_gene: TRBV15; d_gene: -
CDR3nt: TGTGCCAGCAGCCGGGACTCCCAAGAGACCCAGTACTTC; CDR3aa: CASSRDSQETQYF; j_gene: TRBJ2-5; abundance: few; v_gene: TRBV5-6; d_gene: -
CDR3nt: TGTGCCAGCAGACAGGGTTTCGATAATTCACCCCTCCACTTT; CDR3aa: CASRQGFDNSPLHF; j_gene: TRBJ1-6; abundance: -; v_gene: TRBV2; d_gene: -
CDR3nt: TGTGCCAGCAGCTTAGGGCAGGTCGACAATCAGCCCCAGCATTTT; CDR3aa: CASSLGQVDNQPQHF; j_gene: TRBJ1-5; abundance: -; v_gene: TRBV7-2; d_gene: -
CDR3nt: TGCAGTGCTCCACCAAGCGGGGGCACAGATACGCAGTATTTT; CDR3aa: CSAPPSGGTDTQYF; j_gene: TRBJ2-3; abundance: -; v_gene: TRBV20-1; d_gene: TRBD2
CDR3nt: TGTGCCACCAGCATGAGGCAGGTAGGGGAGACCCAGTACTTC; CDR3aa: CATSMRQVGETQYF; j_gene: TRBJ2-5; abundance: few; v_gene: TRBV15; d_gene: -
CDR3nt: TGTGCCAGCAGCTTAACGGGTCTGGGGCGGGAGTGGCCCTACAATGAGCAGTTCTTC; CDR3aa: CASSLTGLGREWPYNEQFF; j_gene: TRBJ2-1; abundance: -; v_gene: TRBV7-3; d_gene: TRBD2
CDR3nt: TGTGCCAGCAGCCCCTGGGGGGGCTACTACAATGAGCAGTTCTTC; CDR3aa: CASSPWGGYYNEQFF; j_gene: TRBJ2-1; abundance: -; v_gene: TRBV5-4; d_gene: -
CDR3nt: TGTGCCAGCAGCGTCACCTTACGGGACATGAACACTGAAGCTTTCTTT; CDR3aa: CASSVTLRDMNTEAFF; j_gene: TRBJ1-1; abundance: -; v_gene: TRBV2; d_gene: -
CDR3nt: TGTGCCAGCTCACCTTCGGGACAGGGGGCCTACGAGCAGTACTTC; CDR3aa: CASSPSGQGAYEQYF; j_gene: TRBJ2-7; abundance: -; v_gene: TRBV18; d_gene: TRBD1
CDR3nt: TGTGCCAGCAGTGGGGACAGGGGAGGCGATCAGCCCCAGCATTTT; CDR3aa: CASSGDRGGDQPQHF; j_gene: TRBJ1-5; abundance: -; v_gene: TRBV2; d_gene: TRBD1
CDR3nt: TGTGCCAGCAGCCTACAAAGCGGTTCCTACGAGCAGTACTTC; CDR3aa: CASSLQSGSYEQYF; j_gene: TRBJ2-7; abundance: -; v_gene: TRBV27; d_gene: -
CDR3nt: TGTGCCAGCAGCCGGATCCACCAAGAGACCCAGTACTTC; CDR3aa: CASSRIHQETQYF; j_gene: TRBJ2-5; abundance: few; v_gene: TRBV7-8; d_gene: -
CDR3nt: TGTGCCAGCAGCCAAGAAGGCGCCGACAGGACCTATGGCTACACCTTC; CDR3aa: CASSQEGADRTYGYTF; j_gene: TRBJ1-2; abundance: -; v_gene: TRBV14; d_gene: -
CDR3nt: TGCAGTGCAACGGGCCCGCCCGGGGAGCTGTTTTTT; CDR3aa: CSATGPPGELFF; j_gene: TRBJ2-2; abundance: few; v_gene: TRBV20-1; d_gene: -
CDR3nt: TGTGCCAGCAGTTTTTCTAGCTCGGGTCAGCCCCAGCATTTT; CDR3aa: CASSFSSSGQPQHF; j_gene: TRBJ1-5; abundance: -; v_gene: TRBV27; d_gene: -
CDR3nt: TGTGCCAGCAGCCCCACCAGCGCTCTAAGCTCTGGGGCCAACGTCCTGACTTTC; CDR3aa: CASSPTSALSSGANVLTF; j_gene: TRBJ2-6; abundance: few; v_gene: TRBV7-2; d_gene: -
CDR3nt: TGTGCCAGCAGCCCACTCGCCTACGAGCAGTACTTC; CDR3aa: CASSPLAYEQYF; j_gene: TRBJ2-7; abundance: few; v_gene: TRBV6-2/TRBV6-3; d_gene: -
CDR3nt: TGTGCCATCAGCCTCAGGTCCTACAATGAGCAGTTCTTC; CDR3aa: CAISLRSYNEQFF; j_gene: TRBJ2-1; abundance: few; v_gene: TRBV10-3; d_gene: -
CDR3nt: TGCGCCAGCAGCTTGTCGGGGGGTAACTATGGCTACACCTTC; CDR3aa: CASSLSGGNYGYTF; j_gene: TRBJ1-2; abundance: few; v_gene: TRBV5-1; d_gene: -
CDR3nt: TGTGCCAGTAGTATAAGTGGGTATCAGCCCCAGCATTTT; CDR3aa: CASSISGYQPQHF; j_gene: TRBJ1-5; abundance: -; v_gene: TRBV19; d_gene: -